This T cell receptor beta chain appears in the sequencing data of a study of blood T cell repertoires in COVID-19. Looking at the study overall: The samples span acute and convalescent COVID-19 from the United States, Italy and Spain. From T cells, B-cell-depleted T cells, or PBMCs came the material, which was cDNA or gDNA.

Under the authors' procedure: Reference gene primer amplification gave nucleated cell count estimates. Generated by immunoSEQ multiplex PCR, the TCRdb table keeps only in-frame clones and is missing some. V and J calls and clone size are copied from that table; D and trimming were computed from the DNA. This table holds around 120,000 clones, 75% to 90% found once. This sequence originates from a woman in her sixties or seventies with acute or convalescent COVID-19. The sequencing sample was made of peripheral blood.

The CDR3 is CAWSQGQAKQPQHF. The CDR3 DNA sequence: TGTGCCTGGAGTCAGGGACAGGCCAAACAGCCCCAGCATTTT. V gene TRBV30 combines with J gene TRBJ1-5; 8 bases agree with TRBD1. The CDR3 is made up of 14 amino acids. The germline V gene has CDR1 GTSNPN and CDR2 SVGIG (reference sequence). Trimming at V came to 2 bases and at J to 7 bases, leaving 7 bases not matched to a gene.